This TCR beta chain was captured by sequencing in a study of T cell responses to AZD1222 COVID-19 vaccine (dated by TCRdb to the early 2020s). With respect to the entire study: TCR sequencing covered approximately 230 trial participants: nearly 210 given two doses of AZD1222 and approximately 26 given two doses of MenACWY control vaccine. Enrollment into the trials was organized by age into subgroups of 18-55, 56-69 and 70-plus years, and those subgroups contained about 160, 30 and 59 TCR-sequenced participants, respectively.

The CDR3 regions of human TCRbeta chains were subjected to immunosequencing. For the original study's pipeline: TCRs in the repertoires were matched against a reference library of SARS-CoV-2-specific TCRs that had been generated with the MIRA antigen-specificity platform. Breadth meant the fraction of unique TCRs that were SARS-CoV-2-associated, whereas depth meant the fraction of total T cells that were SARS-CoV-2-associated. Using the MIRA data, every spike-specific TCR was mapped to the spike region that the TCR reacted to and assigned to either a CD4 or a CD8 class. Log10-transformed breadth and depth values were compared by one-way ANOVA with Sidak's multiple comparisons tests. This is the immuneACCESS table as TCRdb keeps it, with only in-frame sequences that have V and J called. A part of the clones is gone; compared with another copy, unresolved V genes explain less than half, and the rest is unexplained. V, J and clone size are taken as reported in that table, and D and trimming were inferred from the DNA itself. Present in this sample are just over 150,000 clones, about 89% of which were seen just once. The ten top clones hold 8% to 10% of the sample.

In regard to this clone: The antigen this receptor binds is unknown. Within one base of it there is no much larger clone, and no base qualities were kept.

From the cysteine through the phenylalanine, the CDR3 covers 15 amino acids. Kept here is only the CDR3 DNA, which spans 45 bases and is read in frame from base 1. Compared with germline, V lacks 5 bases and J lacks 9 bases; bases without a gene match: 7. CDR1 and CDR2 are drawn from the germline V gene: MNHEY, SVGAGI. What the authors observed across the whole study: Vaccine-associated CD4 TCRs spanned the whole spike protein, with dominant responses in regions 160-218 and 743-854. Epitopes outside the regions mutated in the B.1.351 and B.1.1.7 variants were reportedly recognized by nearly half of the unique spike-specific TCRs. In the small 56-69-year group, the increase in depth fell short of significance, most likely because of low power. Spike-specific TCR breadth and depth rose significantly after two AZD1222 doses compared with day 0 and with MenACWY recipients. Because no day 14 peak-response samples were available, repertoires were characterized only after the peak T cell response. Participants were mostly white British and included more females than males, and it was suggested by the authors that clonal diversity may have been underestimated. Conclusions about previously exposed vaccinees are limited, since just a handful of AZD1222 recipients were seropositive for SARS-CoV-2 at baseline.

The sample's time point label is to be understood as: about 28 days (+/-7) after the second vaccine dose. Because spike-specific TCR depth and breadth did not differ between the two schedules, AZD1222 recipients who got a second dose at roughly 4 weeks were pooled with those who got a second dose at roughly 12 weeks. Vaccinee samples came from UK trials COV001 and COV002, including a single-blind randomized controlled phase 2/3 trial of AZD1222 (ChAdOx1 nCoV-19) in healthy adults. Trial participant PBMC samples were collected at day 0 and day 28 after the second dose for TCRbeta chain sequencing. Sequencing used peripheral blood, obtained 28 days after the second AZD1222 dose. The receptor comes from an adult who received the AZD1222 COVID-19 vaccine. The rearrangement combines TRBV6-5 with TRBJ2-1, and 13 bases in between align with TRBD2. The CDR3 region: CASSRLAGGRGEQFF. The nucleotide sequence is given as TGTGCCAGCAGTAGACTAGCGGGAGGCCGTGGTGAGCAGTTCTTC.